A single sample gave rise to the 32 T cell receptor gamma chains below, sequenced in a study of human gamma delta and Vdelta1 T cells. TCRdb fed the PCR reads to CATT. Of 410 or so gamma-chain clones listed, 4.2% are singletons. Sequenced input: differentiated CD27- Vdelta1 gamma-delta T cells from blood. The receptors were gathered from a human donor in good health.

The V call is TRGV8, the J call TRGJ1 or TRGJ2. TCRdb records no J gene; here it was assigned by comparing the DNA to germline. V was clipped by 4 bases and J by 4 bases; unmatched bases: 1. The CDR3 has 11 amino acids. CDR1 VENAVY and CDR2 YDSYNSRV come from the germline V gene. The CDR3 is CATWDYYKKLF. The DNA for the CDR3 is TGTGCCACCTGGGACTATTATAAGAAACTCTTT.

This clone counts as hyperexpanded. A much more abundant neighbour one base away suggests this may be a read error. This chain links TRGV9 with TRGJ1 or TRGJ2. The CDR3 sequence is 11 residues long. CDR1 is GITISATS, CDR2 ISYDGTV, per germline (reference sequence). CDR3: CAWWEVGKKLF. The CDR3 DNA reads TGTGCCTGGTGGGAGGTTGGCAAGAAACTCTTT.

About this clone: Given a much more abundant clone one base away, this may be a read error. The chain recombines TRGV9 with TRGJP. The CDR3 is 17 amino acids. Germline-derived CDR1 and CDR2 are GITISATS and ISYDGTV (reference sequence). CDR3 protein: CALWEANQESGKKIKVF. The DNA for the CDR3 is TGTGCCTTGTGGGAGGCGAACCAAGAGTCGGGCAAAAAAATCAAGGTATTT.

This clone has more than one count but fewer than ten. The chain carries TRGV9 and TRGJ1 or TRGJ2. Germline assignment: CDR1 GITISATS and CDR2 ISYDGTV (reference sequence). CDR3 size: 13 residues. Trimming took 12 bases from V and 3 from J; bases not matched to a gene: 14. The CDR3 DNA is TGTGCCCGCCAAAGTGGCTTTTATTATAAGAAACTCTTT. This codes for CARQSGFYYKKLF.

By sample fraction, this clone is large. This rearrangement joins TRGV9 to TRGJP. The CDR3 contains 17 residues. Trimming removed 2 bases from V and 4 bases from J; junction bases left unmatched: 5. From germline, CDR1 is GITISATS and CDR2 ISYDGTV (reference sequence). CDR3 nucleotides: TGTGCCTTGTGGGAGGCGAACCAAGAGTTGGGCAAAAAAATCAAGGTATTT. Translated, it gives CALWEANQELGKKIKVF.

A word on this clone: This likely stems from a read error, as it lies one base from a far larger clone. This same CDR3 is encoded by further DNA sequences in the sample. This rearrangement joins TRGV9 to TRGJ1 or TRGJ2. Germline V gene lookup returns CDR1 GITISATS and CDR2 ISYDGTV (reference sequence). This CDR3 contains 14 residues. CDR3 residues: CALWETLVYYKKLF. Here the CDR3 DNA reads TGTGCCTTGTGGGAGACTCTGGTTTATTACAAGAAACTCTTT.

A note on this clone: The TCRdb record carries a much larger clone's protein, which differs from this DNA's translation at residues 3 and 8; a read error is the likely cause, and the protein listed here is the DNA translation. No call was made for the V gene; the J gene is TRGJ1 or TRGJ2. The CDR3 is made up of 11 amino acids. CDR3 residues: CAIWDAVKKLF. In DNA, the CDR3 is TGTGCCATCTGGGACGCAGTAAAGAAACTCTTT.

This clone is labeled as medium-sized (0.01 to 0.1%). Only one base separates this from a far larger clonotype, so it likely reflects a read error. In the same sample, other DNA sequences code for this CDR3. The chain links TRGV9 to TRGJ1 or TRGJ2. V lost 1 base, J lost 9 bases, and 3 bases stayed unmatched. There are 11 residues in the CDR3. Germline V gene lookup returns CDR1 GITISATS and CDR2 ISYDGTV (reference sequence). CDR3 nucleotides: TGTGCCTTGTGGGAGGTTGGTAAGAAACTCTTT. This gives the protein CALWEVGKKLF.

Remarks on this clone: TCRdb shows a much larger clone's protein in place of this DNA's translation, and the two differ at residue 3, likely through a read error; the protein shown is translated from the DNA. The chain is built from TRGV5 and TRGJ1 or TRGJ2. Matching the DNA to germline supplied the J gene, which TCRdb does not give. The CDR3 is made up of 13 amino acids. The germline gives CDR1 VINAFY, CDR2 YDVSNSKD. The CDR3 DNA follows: TGTGCCTCCTGGGAGAAGCCAGGGCATAAGAAACTCTTT. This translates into CASWEKPGHKKLF.

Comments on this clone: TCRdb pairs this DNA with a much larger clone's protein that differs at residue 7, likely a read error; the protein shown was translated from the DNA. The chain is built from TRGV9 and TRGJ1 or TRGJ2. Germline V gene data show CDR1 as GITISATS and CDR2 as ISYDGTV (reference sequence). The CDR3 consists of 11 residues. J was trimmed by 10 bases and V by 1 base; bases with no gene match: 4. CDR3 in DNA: TGTGCCTTGTGGGAGGTTCGCAAGAAACTCTTT. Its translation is CALWEVRKKLF.

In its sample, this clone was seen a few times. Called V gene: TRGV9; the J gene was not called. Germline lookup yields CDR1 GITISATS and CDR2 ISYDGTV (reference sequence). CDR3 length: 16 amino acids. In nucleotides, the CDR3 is TGTGCCTTGTGGGAGGTGCGGGAGGTGGGCAAAAAAAAAAAGCTCTTT. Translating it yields CALWEVREVGKKKKLF.

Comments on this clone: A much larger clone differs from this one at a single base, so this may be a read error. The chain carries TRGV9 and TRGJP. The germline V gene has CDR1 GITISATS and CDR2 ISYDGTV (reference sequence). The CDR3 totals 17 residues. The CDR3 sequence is CALWEANQELGKKNKVF. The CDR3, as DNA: TGTGCCTTGTGGGAGGCGAACCAAGAGTTGGGCAAAAAAAACAAGGTATTT.

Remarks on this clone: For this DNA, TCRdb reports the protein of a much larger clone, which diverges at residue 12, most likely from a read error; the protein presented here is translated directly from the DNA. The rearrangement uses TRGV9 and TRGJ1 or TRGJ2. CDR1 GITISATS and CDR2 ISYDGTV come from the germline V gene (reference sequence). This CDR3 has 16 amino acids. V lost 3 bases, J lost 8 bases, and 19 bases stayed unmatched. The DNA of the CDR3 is TGTGCCTTGTGGGAGCCCGACCGCCTGATCCATCATAAGAAACTCTTT. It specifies CALWEPDRLIHHKKLF.

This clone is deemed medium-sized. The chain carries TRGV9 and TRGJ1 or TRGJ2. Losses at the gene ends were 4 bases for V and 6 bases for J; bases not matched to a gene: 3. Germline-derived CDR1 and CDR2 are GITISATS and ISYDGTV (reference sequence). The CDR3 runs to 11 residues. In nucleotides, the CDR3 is TGTGCCTTGTGGGATGGTTATAAGAAACTCTTT. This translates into CALWDGYKKLF.

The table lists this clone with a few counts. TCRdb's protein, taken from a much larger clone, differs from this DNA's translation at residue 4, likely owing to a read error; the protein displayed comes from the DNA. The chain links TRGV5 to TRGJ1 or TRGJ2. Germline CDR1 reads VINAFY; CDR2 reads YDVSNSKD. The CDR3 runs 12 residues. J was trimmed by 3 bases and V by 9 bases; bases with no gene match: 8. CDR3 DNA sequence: TGTGCCACCCGGGCCCCTTATTATAAGAAACTCTTT. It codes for CATRAPYYKKLF.

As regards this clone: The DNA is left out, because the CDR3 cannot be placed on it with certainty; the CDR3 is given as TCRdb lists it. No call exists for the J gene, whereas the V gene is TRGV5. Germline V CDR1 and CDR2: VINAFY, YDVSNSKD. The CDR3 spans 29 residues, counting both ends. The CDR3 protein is CATWDRIRNSLAVEQHLLSQVSIGRIQHF.

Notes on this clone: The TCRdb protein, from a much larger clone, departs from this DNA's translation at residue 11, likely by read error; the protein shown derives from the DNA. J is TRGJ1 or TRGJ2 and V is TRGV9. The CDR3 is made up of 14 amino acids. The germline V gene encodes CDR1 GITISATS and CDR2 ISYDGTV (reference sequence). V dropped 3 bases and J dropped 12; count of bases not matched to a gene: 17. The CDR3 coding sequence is TGTGCCTTGTGGGAGACTCTGGTTTATTATTGGAAACTCTTT. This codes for CALWETLVYYWKLF.

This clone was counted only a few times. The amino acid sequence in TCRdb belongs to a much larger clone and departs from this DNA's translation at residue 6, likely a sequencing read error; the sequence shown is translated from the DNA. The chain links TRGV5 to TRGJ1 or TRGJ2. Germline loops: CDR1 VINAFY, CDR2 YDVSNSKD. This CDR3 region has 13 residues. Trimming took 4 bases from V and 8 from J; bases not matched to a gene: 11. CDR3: CATWEEPGHKKLF. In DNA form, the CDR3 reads TGTGCCACCTGGGAGGAGCCAGGGCATAAGAAACTCTTT.

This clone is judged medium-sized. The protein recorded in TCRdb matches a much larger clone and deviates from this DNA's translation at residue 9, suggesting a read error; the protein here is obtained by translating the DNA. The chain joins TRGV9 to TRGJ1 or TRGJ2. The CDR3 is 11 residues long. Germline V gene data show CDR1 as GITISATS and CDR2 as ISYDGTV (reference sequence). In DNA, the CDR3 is TGTGCCTTGTGGGAGGTTGGCAAGAATCTCTTT. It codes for CALWEVGKNLF.

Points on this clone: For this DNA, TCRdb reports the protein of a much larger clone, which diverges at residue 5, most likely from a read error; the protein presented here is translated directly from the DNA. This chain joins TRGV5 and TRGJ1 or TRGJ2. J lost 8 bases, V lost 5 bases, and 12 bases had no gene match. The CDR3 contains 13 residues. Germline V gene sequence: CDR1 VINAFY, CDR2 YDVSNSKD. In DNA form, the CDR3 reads TGTGCCACCTGGGTGAAGCCAGGGCATAAGAAACTCTTT. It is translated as CATWVKPGHKKLF.

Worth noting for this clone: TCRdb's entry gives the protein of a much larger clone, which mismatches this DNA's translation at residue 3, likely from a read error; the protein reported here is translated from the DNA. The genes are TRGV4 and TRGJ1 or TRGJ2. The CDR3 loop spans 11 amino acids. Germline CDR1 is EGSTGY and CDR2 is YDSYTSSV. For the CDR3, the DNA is TGTGCCAACTGGGACGCAGTAAGGAAACTCTTT. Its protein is CANWDAVRKLF.

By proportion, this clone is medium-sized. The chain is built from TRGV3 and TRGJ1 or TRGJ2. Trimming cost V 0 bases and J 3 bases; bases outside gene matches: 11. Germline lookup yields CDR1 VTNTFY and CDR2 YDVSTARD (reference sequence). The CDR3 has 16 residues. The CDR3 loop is CATWDRRWGIYYKKLF. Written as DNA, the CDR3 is TGTGCCACCTGGGACAGGCGGTGGGGGATTTATTATAAGAAACTCTTT.

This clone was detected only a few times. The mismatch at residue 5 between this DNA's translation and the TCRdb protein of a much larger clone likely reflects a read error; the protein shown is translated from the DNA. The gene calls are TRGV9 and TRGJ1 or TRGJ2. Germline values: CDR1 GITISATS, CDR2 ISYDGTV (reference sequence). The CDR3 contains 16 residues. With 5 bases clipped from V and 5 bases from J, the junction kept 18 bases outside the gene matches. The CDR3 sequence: CALWGPDRLIHYKKLF. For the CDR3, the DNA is TGTGCCTTGTGGGGGCCCGACCGCCTGATCCATTATAAGAAACTCTTT.

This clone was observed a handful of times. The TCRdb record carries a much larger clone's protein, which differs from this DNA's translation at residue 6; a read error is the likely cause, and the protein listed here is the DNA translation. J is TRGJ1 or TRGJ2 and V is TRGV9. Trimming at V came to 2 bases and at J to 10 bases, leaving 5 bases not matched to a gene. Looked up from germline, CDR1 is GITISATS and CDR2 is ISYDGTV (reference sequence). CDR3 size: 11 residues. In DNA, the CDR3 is TGTGCCTTGTGGGAGGGTGGCAAGAAACTCTTT. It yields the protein CALWEGGKKLF.

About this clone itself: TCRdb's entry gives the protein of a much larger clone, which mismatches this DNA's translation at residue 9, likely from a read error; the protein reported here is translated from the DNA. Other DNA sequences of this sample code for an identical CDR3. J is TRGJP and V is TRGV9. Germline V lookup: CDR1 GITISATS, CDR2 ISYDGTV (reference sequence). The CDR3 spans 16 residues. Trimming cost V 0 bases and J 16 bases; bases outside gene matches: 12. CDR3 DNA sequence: TGTGCCTTGTGGGAGGTGCGGGAGTGGGGAAAAAAAATCAAGGTATTT. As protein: CALWEVREWGKKIKVF.

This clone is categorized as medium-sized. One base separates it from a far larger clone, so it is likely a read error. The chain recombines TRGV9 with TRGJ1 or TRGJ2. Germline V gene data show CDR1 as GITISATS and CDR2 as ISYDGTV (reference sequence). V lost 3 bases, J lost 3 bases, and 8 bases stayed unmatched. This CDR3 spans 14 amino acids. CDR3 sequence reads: CALWETLGYYKKLF. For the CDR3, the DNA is TGTGCCTTGTGGGAGACTCTGGGTTATTATAAGAAACTCTTT.

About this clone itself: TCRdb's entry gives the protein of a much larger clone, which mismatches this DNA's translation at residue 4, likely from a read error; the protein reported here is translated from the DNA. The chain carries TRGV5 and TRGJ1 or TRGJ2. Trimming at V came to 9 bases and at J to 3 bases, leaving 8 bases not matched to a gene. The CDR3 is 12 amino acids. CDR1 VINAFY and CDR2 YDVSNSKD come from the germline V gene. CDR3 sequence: CATGAPYYKKLF. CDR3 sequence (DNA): TGTGCCACCGGGGCCCCTTATTATAAGAAACTCTTT.

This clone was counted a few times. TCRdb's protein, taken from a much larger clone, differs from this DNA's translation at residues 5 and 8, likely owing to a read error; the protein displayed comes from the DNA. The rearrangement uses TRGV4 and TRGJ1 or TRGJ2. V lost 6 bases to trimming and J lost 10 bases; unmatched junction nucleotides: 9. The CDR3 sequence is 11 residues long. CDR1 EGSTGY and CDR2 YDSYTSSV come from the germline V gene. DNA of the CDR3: TGTGCCACCTGGAACGCAGTAAAGAAACTCTTT. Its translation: CATWNAVKKLF.

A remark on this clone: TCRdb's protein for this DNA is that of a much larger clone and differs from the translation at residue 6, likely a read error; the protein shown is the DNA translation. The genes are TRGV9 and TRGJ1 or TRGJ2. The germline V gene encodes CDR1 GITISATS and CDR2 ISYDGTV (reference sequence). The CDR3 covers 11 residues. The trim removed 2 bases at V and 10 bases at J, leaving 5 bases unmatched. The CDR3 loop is CALWEDGKKLF. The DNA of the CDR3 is TGTGCCTTGTGGGAGGATGGCAAGAAACTCTTT.

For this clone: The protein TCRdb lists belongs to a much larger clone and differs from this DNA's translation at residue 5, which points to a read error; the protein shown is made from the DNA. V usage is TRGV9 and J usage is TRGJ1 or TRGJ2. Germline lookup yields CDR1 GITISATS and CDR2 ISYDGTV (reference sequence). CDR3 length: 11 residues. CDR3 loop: CALWKVGKKLF. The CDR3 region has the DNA TGTGCCTTGTGGAAGGTTGGCAAGAAACTCTTT.

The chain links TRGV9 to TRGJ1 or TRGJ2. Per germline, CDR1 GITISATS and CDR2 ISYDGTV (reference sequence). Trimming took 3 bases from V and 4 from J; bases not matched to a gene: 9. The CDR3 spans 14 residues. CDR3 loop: CALWESLWYYKKLF. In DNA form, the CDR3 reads TGTGCCTTGTGGGAGTCTCTGTGGTATTATAAGAAACTCTTT.

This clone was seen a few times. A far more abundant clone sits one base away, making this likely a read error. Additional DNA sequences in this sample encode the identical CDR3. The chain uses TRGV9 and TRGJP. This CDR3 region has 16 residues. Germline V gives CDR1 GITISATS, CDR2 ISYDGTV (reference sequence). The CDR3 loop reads CALWEVRELGKKIKVF. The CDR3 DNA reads TGTGCCTTGTGGGAGGTGCGGGAGTTGGGCAAAAAGATCAAGGTATTT.